This T cell receptor (beta chain) comes out of a study of CD8+CD57+ T cells in acquired aplastic anemia. Study findings and constraints: There were 25 to 35 CD8+ CDR3 sequences that occurred in both patients and controls. CD8+CD57+ cells in patients trailed total CD4+ and CD8+ pools in diversity.

Germline values: CDR1 SGHVS, CDR2 FQNEAQ. Trimming pared 2 bases from V and 5 bases from J, leaving 12 bases between. CDR3 length equals 14 residues. This clonotype was picked up a small number of times. The antigen remains unidentified. Sequencing was done on patients that had shown CD8+CD57+ cell expansion by flow cytometry. Every patient had severe acquired aplastic anemia. The study sampled blood from patients who had received no therapy. Genomic DNA acted as the template from which TCR beta VDJ combination and CDR3 sequence profiling were carried out. TCRdb reprocessed the reads via MiXCR and lists one record per CDR3 protein. The table has some 16,000 distinct CDR3 sequences, roughly two fifths seen once.

The specimen was CD8+CD57+ T cells sorted from PBMCs. Stated subset: bead-enriched CD8+CD57+ effector memory T cells from SAA patients. The chain joins TRBV7-8 to TRBJ2-5; D remains ambiguous. The sequence derives from a human donor with aplastic anemia. CDR3 sequence reads: CASSLYKGGETQYF. The CDR3 nucleotides are TGTGCCAGCAGCTTATACAAGGGCGGTGAGACCCAGTACTTC.